The sequence of this TCR beta chain was determined in a study of T cells in Graves' hyperthyroidism and ophthalmopathy. A remark on this clonotype: A read error is possible here, since a much larger clone lies one base away.

Per germline, CDR1 SQVTM and CDR2 ANQGSEA. Trimming removed 8 bases from V and 3 bases from J, with 14 bases in between. The CDR3 sequence is 12 residues long. Amplification of TCR beta CDR3 regions used RNA as the template. A first-round RT-PCR of the TCR CDR3 used the HTBI primer set. TCRdb independently ran MiXCR on the multiplex PCR reads; one entry per CDR3 protein. The sample includes 380,000 or so distinct CDR3 sequences, over 15% seen only once; the top ten take 3.5% to 4%. This clonotype was sampled from a young woman with Graves' hyperthyroidism. The sequencing input was blood. The chain has TRBV29-1 and TRBJ2-7, with TRBD1 as a possible D gene (5 bases). CDR3 in DNA: TGCAGCTTTTCGACAGATCTCTACGAGCAGTACTTC. This sequence encodes CSFSTDLYEQYF.